Each of the 32 T cell receptor beta chains below was sequenced from the same sample in a study of vaccination and CD4 T cells after COVID-19. The study sequenced cultured CD4+ T cell DNA using the Oncomine TCR Beta short-read assay. TCRdb re-called the PCR reads with MiXCR, one entry per CDR3 protein. The sample holds about 17,000 distinct CDR3 sequences; over 30% are singletons and the top ten take approximately 8.4%. The antigens of these receptors remain unknown. Treatment meaning: approximately 9-day PBMC culture with coronavirus spike peptide pools or control peptides (ViraFEST assay). The sequencing sample was made of CD4+ T cells from blood, cultured in vitro. The receptors originated from a human donor who had recovered from COVID-19.

In its sample, this clonotype was seen a few times. This chain joins TRBV5-1 and TRBJ1-1; tentatively, D is TRBD1 (5 bases). The CDR3 is 16 amino acids. From germline, CDR1 is SGHRS and CDR2 YFSETQ. V was cut by 5 bases and J by 4 bases, with 21 bases left in between. CDR3 amino acids: CASSRQLGGLGTEAFF. DNA of the CDR3: TGCGCCAGCAGTCGACAGCTCGGAGGACTGGGCACTGAAGCTTTCTTT.

V is TRBV19 and J is TRBJ2-3; 10 bases fit TRBD2. V was pared by 5 bases and J by 0 bases, with 11 bases of the junction left unmatched. The CDR3 loop spans 18 amino acids. The germline CDR1 and CDR2 sequences are LNHDA and SQIVND (reference sequence). The CDR3 is CASSSRLAGDPSTDTQYF. The CDR3 DNA reads as TGTGCCAGTAGTTCCCGGCTAGCGGGAGACCCTAGCACAGATACGCAGTATTTT.

The V call is TRBV7-9, the J call TRBJ1-2, with TRBD1 matching 7 bases. CDR1 is SEHNR, CDR2 FQNEAQ, per germline (reference sequence). This CDR3 has 13 amino acids. The chain's CDR3 is CAGGRVGRPGYTF. CDR3 in DNA: TGTGCAGGGGGCCGGGTGGGGCGGCCTGGCTACACCTTC. Full variable domain (outside the CDR3, taken from reference TRBV7-9 and TRBJ1-2): DTGVSQNPRHKITKRGQNVTFRCDPISEHNRLYWYRQTLGQGPEFLTYFQNEAQLEKSRLLSDRFSAERPKGSFSTLEIQRTEQGDSAMYLCAGGRVGRPGYTFGSGTRLTVV.

This clonotype has more than one count but fewer than ten. This rearrangement joins TRBV5-8 to TRBJ2-7; D gene uncertain. V was clipped by 0 bases and J by 2 bases, with 6 bases between them. The CDR3 totals 13 residues. Germline V CDR1 and CDR2: SGHTS, YDEGEE. In DNA, the CDR3 is TGTGCCAGCAGCTTGGATCAGACCTACGAGCAGTACTTC. Its protein product is CASSLDQTYEQYF.

This clonotype was seen more than once but under ten times. This chain links TRBV2 with TRBJ1-2; D unresolved. From germline, CDR1 is SNHLY and CDR2 FYNNEI. The CDR3 consists of 11 residues. The V end lost 4 bases, the J end lost 2 bases, and 2 bases lay between the germline ends. In DNA, the CDR3 is TGTGCCAGCAGTGCCAACTATGGCTACACCTTC. Translated: CASSANYGYTF.

The chain has TRBV18 and TRBJ2-7, with TRBD2 as a possible D gene (6 bases). Germline V gene sequence: CDR1 KGHSH, CDR2 LQKENI. Trimming took 6 bases from V and 3 from J, leaving 18 bases between them. This CDR3 has 15 residues. The DNA of the CDR3 is TGTGCCAGCTCCGACGGGTCTAGCGATAACTACGAGCAGTACTTC. Protein: CASSDGSSDNYEQYF.

V and J are TRBV7-8 and TRBJ2-5; 8 positions agree with TRBD1. Germline V lookup: CDR1 SGHVS, CDR2 FQNEAQ. There are 14 residues in the CDR3. J lost 8 bases, V lost 4 bases, and 9 bases had no gene match. The DNA for the CDR3 is TGTGCCAGCAGCTCCAGACAGGGGCTAGTTACCCAGTACTTC. Translated, it gives CASSSRQGLVTQYF.

The chain is built from TRBV18 and TRBJ1-2, with unresolved D. Germline V gives CDR1 KGHSH, CDR2 LQKENI. V lost 4 bases and J 4 bases, leaving 13 bases between the germline ends. The CDR3 spans 14 residues. DNA of the CDR3: TGTGCCAGCTCACTAGAACGCCGGAGCTATGGCTACACCTTC. As protein: CASSLERRSYGYTF.

The V gene is TRBV29-1, the J gene TRBJ1-1; the D is unclear. Germline CDR1 SQVTM, CDR2 ANQGSEA. This CDR3 region has 11 residues. The V end lost 8 bases, the J end lost 1 base, and 8 bases lay between the germline ends. This CDR3 is CSSRKNTEAFF. The DNA of the CDR3 is TGCAGCTCGAGGAAGAACACTGAAGCTTTCTTT.

This clonotype was picked up a small number of times. The rearrangement uses TRBV6-5 and TRBJ2-7; 7 nucleotides match TRBD1. CDR1 is MNHEY and CDR2 is SVGAGI in the germline V gene. The CDR3 spans 14 residues. V was clipped by 2 bases and J by 2 bases; unmatched bases: 3. CDR3 sequence: CASSYRDSTYEQYF. The CDR3 DNA reads as TGTGCCAGCAGTTACCGGGACAGTACCTACGAGCAGTACTTC.

This clonotype is judged medium-sized (0.01 to 0.1%). This chain connects TRBV6-2 or TRBV6-3 to TRBJ2-7; 7 positions agree with TRBD2. Per germline, CDR1 MNHEY and CDR2 SVGEGT. This CDR3 has 15 residues. J gave up 6 bases and V 1 base, and 9 bases lay outside the gene matches. DNA for the CDR3: TGTGCCAGCAGTTACTTCGGCGGGAGATCCGGCGAGCAGTACTTC. Translated: CASSYFGGRSGEQYF.

The chain carries TRBV5-1 and TRBJ1-1; D ambiguous. Trimming stripped 4 bases from V and 2 bases from J, with 0 bases between. Germline lookup yields CDR1 SGHRS and CDR2 YFSETQ. There are 10 residues in the CDR3. CDR3 in DNA: TGCGCCAGCAGCAACACTGAAGCTTTCTTT. Amino acids: CASSNTEAFF. The whole variable domain, filled in from reference TRBV5-1 and TRBJ1-1, reads KAGVTQTPRYLIKTRGQQVTLSCSPISGHRSVSWYQQTPGQGLQFLFEYFSETQRNKGNFPGRFSGRQFSNSRSEMNVSTLELGDSALYLCASSNTEAFFGQGTRLTVV.

The CDR3 spells CSARGFGTSGRREEQFF. DNA for the CDR3: TGCAGTGCTAGGGGGTTTGGGACTAGCGGGAGGAGAGAGGAGCAGTTCTTC. The chain couples TRBV20-1 to TRBJ2-1; 15 nucleotides match TRBD2. Germline V gene lookup returns CDR1 DFQATT and CDR2 SNEGSKA (reference sequence). V was pared by 3 bases and J by 10 bases, with 13 bases of the junction left unmatched. This CDR3 is built from 17 residues.

This chain connects TRBV6-1 to TRBJ2-2; D is perhaps TRBD2 (6 bases). The germline V and J ends were trimmed by 2 bases and 5 bases, with 12 bases remaining between them. The CDR3 is 15 amino acids. Germline CDR1 MNHNS, CDR2 SASEGT. CDR3: CASSELSRGTGELFF. CDR3 coding DNA: TGTGCCAGCAGTGAACTAAGCCGGGGGACCGGGGAGCTGTTTTTT.

The rearrangement uses TRBV5-4 and TRBJ2-7, with 13 bases identical to TRBD2. This CDR3 contains 16 residues. Losses at the gene ends were 0 bases for V and 8 bases for J; bases not matched to a gene: 8. Germline V lookup: CDR1 SGHNT, CDR2 YYREEE (reference sequence). CDR3 nucleotides: TGTGCCAGCAGCTTGGAAGTAGGACTAGCGGGAGAGAAGCAGTACTTC. Its translation is CASSLEVGLAGEKQYF.

The V gene is TRBV20-1, the J gene TRBJ2-7; the D gene is possibly TRBD2 (5 bases). Germline V gene sequence: CDR1 DFQATT, CDR2 SNEGSKA (reference sequence). This CDR3 has 14 residues. With 6 bases removed from V and 1 base from J, the gap between germline ends came to 16 bases. The CDR3 sequence: CSAPASGGSYEQYF. The CDR3, as DNA: TGCAGTGCCCCCGCGAGCGGAGGTTCCTACGAGCAGTACTTC.

The chain combines TRBV20-1 with TRBJ1-5, with D possibly being TRBD1 (6 bases). This CDR3 is 15 amino acids long. Germline V gives CDR1 DFQATT, CDR2 SNEGSKA (reference sequence). Trimming left V 4 bases short and J 0 bases short, with 13 bases between. CDR3 loop: CSANPGHVSNQPQHF. CDR3 bases: TGCAGTGCTAACCCGGGACACGTTAGCAATCAGCCCCAGCATTTT.

This clonotype was observed a handful of times. The V and J genes are TRBV7-9 and TRBJ1-4; D is unclear. The V gene lost 5 bases and the J gene lost 8 bases, with 18 bases spanning the gap. The CDR3 covers 15 residues. CDR1 and CDR2 (germline): SEHNR, FQNEAQ (reference sequence). For the CDR3, the DNA is TGTGCCAGCAGCCCAAGCGGTCGGGGAGGGGAAAAACTGTTTTTT. Translation gives CASSPSGRGGEKLFF.

CDR3 bases: TGTGCCAGCAGCTTAAATAGGGGACCCCTCGGGGCCACCTTC. This gives the protein CASSLNRGPLGATF. J is TRBJ1-2 and V is TRBV7-9, with a possible D match to TRBD1 (5 bases). Trimming shortened V by 2 bases and J by 13 bases, and 20 bases separated the two germline ends. This CDR3 is 14 amino acids long. The germline CDR1 and CDR2 sequences are SEHNR and FQNEAQ (reference sequence). Based on the CDR3 plus reference TRBV7-9 and TRBJ1-2, the full variable domain is DTGVSQNPRHKITKRGQNVTFRCDPISEHNRLYWYRQTLGQGPEFLTYFQNEAQLEKSRLLSDRFSAERPKGSFSTLEIQRTEQGDSAMYLCASSLNRGPLGATFGSGTRLTVV.

The rearrangement uses TRBV6-1 and TRBJ1-5; 9 bases are a match to TRBD1. Trimming removed 8 bases from V and 7 bases from J; junction bases left unmatched: 18. The CDR3 runs to 17 residues. Germline assignment: CDR1 MNHNS and CDR2 SASEGT. CDR3 amino acids: CASAFGGGQGGGQPQHF. As DNA, the CDR3 is TGTGCCAGCGCCTTTGGGGGGGGACAGGGCGGTGGGCAGCCCCAGCATTTT.

This chain links TRBV6-5 with TRBJ2-5; TRBD1 is a possible D gene (5 bases). The germline V gene has CDR1 MNHEY and CDR2 SVGAGI. V dropped 3 bases and J dropped 1 base, with 9 bases sitting between them. The CDR3 is 14 residues long. DNA for the CDR3: TGTGCCAGCAGTTATCACAGGACCCAAGAGACCCAGTACTTC. Translated: CASSYHRTQETQYF.

The chain carries TRBV24-1 and TRBJ2-1, with TRBD2 identical over 7 bases. From germline, CDR1 is KGHDR and CDR2 SFDVKD. This CDR3 is built from 17 residues. V gave up 4 bases and J gave up 0 bases; unmatched junction bases: 8. Written as DNA, the CDR3 is TGTGCCACCAGTGACCCCTGGGGGGGTAGCTCCTACAATGAGCAGTTCTTC. It yields the protein CATSDPWGGSSYNEQFF.

This clonotype occurred a few times. The rearrangement joins TRBV19 to TRBJ2-1, with 7 positions matching TRBD2. The CDR3 spans 12 residues. CDR1 is LNHDA and CDR2 is SQIVND in the germline V gene (reference sequence). After removal of 3 bases from V and 9 bases from J, the junction contained 2 bases not matched to a gene. The CDR3 coding sequence is TGTGCCAGTAGTATGGGAGGGGCTGAGCAGTTCTTC. The encoded protein is CASSMGGAEQFF.

This clonotype has only a few counts. This sequence joins TRBV20-1 and TRBJ2-1; maybe TRBD2 (5 bases). CDR1 and CDR2 from the germline V gene are DFQATT and SNEGSKA (reference sequence). Trimming removed 4 bases from V and 7 bases from J, with 14 bases in between. This CDR3 contains 13 residues. CDR3 in amino acids: CSANGNLSNEQFF. The CDR3 nucleotides are TGCAGTGCTAACGGGAATTTGAGTAATGAGCAGTTCTTC.

The chain uses TRBV5-1 and TRBJ2-5; 10 bases agree with TRBD1. Germline trimming cut 3 bases from V and 2 bases from J; bases unmatched to any gene: 4. The CDR3 runs to 15 residues. Germline V gives CDR1 SGHRS, CDR2 YFSETQ. CDR3 in amino acids: CASSYRTGGQETQYF. The CDR3 DNA is TGCGCCAGCAGCTACAGGACAGGGGGGCAAGAGACCCAGTACTTC. The full variable domain, in which reference TRBV5-1 and TRBJ2-5 provide the parts outside the CDR3, is KAGVTQTPRYLIKTRGQQVTLSCSPISGHRSVSWYQQTPGQGLQFLFEYFSETQRNKGNFPGRFSGRQFSNSRSEMNVSTLELGDSALYLCASSYRTGGQETQYFGPGTRLLVL.

This chain joins TRBV2 and TRBJ2-7; D gene unclear. The length of the CDR3 is 11 residues. The germline V gene has CDR1 SNHLY and CDR2 FYNNEI. Trimming cost V 5 bases and J 0 bases, with 2 bases left between them. This CDR3 is CASSRSYEQYF. The CDR3 DNA sequence: TGTGCCAGCAGTCGCTCCTACGAGCAGTACTTC.

The V and J genes are TRBV20-1 and TRBJ1-5; maybe TRBD1 (6 bases). Per the germline V gene, CDR1 is DFQATT and CDR2 is SNEGSKA (reference sequence). The CDR3 totals 16 residues. The V and J ends lost 6 bases and 4 bases respectively, with 22 bases between them. CDR3 sequence reads: CSAKSRGSTENQPQHF. CDR3 in DNA: TGCAGTGCAAAATCTAGGGGGAGCACCGAGAATCAGCCCCAGCATTTT.

V usage is TRBV11-3 and J usage is TRBJ2-5, with 7 bases identical to TRBD1. Trimming at V came to 3 bases and at J to 2 bases, leaving 6 bases not matched to a gene. The CDR3 spans 15 residues. Germline V gene lookup returns CDR1 SGHNT and CDR2 YENEEA. CDR3 bases: TGTGCCAGCAGCTTCGGACAGGCAGGACAAGAGACCCAGTACTTC. Its protein product is CASSFGQAGQETQYF.

This clonotype was counted a few times. The chain has TRBV11-2 and TRBJ1-6; 7 nucleotides agree with TRBD1. The CDR3 length is 13 residues. Germline assignment: CDR1 SGHAT and CDR2 FQNNGV. V shed 5 bases, J shed 10 bases, and the junction held 5 bases outside the gene matches. The CDR3, as DNA: TGTGCCAGCAGCATTACAGGGGAGTCACCCCTCCACTTT. The encoded protein is CASSITGESPLHF.

This clonotype turned up a few times. The V and J genes are TRBV20-1 and TRBJ2-3; 7 bases are shared with TRBD1. The germline gives CDR1 DFQATT, CDR2 SNEGSKA (reference sequence). The CDR3 is 13 amino acids. V lost 2 bases and J lost 6; bases outside the gene matches: 5. DNA for the CDR3: TGCAGTGCTAGAAACAGGGGATCCGATACGCAGTATTTT. This gives the protein CSARNRGSDTQYF.

This clonotype was detected only a few times. The rearrangement uses TRBV6-4 and TRBJ1-5; D possibly corresponds to TRBD1 (5 bases). V shed 5 bases and J shed 4 bases, with 9 bases lying between them. The CDR3 is 13 residues long. In germline, CDR1 is MRHNA, CDR2 SNTAGT. The CDR3 coding sequence is TGTGCCAGCAGTCCGGGGCCTAATCAGCCCCAGCATTTT. It codes for CASSPGPNQPQHF.

The chain carries TRBV7-2 and TRBJ2-3, with 9 bases aligning to TRBD2. Germline loops: CDR1 SGHTA, CDR2 FQGNSA. V was pared by 2 bases and J by 3 bases, with 3 bases of the junction left unmatched. There are 15 residues in the CDR3. The CDR3: CASSLRGGGTDTQYF. The CDR3 DNA follows: TGTGCCAGCAGCTTACGCGGGGGGGGAACAGATACGCAGTATTTT.